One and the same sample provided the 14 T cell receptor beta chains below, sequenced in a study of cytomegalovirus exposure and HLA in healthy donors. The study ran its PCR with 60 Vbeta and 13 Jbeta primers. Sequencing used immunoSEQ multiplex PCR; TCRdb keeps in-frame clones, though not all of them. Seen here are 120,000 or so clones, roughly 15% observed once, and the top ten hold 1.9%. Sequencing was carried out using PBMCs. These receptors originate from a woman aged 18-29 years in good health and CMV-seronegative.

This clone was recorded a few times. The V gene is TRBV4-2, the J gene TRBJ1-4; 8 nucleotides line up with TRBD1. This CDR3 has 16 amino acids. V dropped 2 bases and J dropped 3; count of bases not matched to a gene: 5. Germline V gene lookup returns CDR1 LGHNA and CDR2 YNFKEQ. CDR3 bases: TGTGCCAGCAGCCAACGGCCGGACAGGGCTAATGAAAAACTGTTTTTT. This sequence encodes CASSQRPDRANEKLFF.

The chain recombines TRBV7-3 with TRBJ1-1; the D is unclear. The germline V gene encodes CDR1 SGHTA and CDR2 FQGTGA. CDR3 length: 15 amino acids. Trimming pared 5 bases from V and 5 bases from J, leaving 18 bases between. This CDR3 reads CASSPSAQDYTEAFF. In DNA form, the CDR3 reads TGTGCCAGCAGCCCGTCCGCACAAGATTATACTGAAGCTTTCTTT.

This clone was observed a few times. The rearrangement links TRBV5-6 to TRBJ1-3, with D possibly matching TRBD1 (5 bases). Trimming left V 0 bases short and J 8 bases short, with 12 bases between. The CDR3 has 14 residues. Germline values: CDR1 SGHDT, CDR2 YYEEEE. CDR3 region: CASSLAGRVHTIYF. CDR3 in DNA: TGTGCCAGCAGCTTGGCCGGCAGGGTGCACACCATATATTTT. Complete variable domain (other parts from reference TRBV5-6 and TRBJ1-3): DAGVTQSPTHLIKTRGQQVTLRCSPKSGHDTVSWYQQALGQGPQFIFQYYEEEERQRGNFPDRFSGHQFPNYSSELNVNALLLGDSALYLCASSLAGRVHTIYFGEGSWLTVV.

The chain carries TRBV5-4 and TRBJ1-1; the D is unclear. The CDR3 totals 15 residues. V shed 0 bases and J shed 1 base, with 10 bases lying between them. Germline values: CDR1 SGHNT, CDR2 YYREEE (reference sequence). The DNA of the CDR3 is TGTGCCAGCAGCTTGGACAGACCCGGGAACACTGAAGCTTTCTTT. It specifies CASSLDRPGNTEAFF.

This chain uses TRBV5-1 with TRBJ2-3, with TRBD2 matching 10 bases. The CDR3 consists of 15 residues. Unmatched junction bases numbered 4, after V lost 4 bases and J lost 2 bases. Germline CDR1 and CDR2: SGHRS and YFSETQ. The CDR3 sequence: CASSAGTSVTDTQYF. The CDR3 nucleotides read TGCGCCAGCAGCGCGGGGACTAGCGTCACAGATACGCAGTATTTT. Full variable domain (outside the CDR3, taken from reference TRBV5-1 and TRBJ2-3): KAGVTQTPRYLIKTRGQQVTLSCSPISGHRSVSWYQQTPGQGLQFLFEYFSETQRNKGNFPGRFSGRQFSNSRSEMNVSTLELGDSALYLCASSAGTSVTDTQYFGPGTRLTVL.

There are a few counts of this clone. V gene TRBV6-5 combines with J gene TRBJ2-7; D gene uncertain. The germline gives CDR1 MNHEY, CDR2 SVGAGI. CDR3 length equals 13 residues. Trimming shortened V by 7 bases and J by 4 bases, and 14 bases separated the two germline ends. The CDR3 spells CASIFPEVYEQYF. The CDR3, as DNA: TGTGCCAGCATTTTTCCCGAGGTTTACGAGCAGTACTTC.

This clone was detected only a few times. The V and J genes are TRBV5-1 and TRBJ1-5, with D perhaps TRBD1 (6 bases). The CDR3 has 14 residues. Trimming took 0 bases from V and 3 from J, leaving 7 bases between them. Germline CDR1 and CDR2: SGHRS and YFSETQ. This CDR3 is CASSLGTVNQPQHF. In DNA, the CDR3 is TGCGCCAGCAGCTTGGGGACAGTCAATCAGCCCCAGCATTTT.

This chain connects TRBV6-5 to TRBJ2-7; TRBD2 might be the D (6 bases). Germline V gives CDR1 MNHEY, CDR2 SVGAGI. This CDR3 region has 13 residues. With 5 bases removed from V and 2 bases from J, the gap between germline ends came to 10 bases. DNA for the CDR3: TGTGCCAGCAGTAAGGGACTTACCTACGAGCAGTACTTC. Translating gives CASSKGLTYEQYF.

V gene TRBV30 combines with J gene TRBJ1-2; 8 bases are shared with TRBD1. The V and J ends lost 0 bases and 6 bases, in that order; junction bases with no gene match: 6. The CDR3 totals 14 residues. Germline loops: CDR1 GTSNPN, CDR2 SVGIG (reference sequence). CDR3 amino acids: CAWSVSGGRDGYTF. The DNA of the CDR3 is TGTGCCTGGAGTGTATCAGGGGGCCGCGATGGCTACACCTTC. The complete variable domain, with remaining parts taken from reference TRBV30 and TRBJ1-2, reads SQTIHQWPATLVQPVGSPLSLECTVEGTSNPNLYWYRQAAGRGLQLLFYSVGIGQISSEVPQNLSASRPQDRQFILSSKKLLLSDSGFYLCAWSVSGGRDGYTFGSGTRLTVV.

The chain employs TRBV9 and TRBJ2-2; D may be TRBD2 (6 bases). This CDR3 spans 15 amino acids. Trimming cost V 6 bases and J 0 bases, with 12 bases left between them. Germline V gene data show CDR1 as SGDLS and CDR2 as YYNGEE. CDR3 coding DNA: TGTGCCAGCACCCCGGGCGGGGCGAACACCGGGGAGCTGTTTTTT. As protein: CASTPGGANTGELFF. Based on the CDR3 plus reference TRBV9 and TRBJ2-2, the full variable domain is DSGVTQTPKHLITATGQRVTLRCSPRSGDLSVYWYQQSLDQGLQFLIQYYNGEERAKGNILERFSAQQFPDLHSELNLSSLELGDSALYFCASTPGGANTGELFFGEGSRLTVL.

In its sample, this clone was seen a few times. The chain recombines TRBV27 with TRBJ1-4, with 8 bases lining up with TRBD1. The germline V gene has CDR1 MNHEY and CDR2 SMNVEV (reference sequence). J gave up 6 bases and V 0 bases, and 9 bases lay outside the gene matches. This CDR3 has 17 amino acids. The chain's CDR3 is CASSLSQGALGDEKLFF. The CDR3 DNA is TGTGCCAGCAGTTTATCGCAGGGGGCCCTTGGGGATGAAAAACTGTTTTTT. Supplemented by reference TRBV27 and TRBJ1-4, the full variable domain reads EAQVTQNPRYLITVTGKKLTVTCSQNMNHEYMSWYRQDPGLGLRQIYYSMNVEVTDKGDVPEGYKVSRKEKRNFPLILESPSPNQTSLYFCASSLSQGALGDEKLFFGSGTQLSVL.

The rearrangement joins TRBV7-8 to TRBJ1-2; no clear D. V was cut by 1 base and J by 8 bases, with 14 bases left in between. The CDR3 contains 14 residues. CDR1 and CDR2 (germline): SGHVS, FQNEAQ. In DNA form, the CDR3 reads TGTGCCAGCAGCTTAGGGGCCGTCCCTCGGGGCTACACCTTC. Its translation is CASSLGAVPRGYTF.

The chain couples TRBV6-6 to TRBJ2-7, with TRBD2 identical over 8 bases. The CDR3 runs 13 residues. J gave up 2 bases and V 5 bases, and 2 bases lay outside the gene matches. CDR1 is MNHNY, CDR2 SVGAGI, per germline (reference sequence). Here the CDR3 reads CASSQRGTYEQYF. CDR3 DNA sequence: TGTGCCAGCAGTCAGCGGGGGACCTACGAGCAGTACTTC.

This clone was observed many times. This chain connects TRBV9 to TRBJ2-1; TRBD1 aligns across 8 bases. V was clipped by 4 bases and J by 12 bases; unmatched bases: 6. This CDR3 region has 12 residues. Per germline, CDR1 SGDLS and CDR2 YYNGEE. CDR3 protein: CASSLDRGGQFF. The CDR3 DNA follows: TGTGCCAGCAGCCTTGACAGGGGTGGGCAGTTCTTC.